The text below deals with one T cell receptor (beta chain). Different DNA sequences within this sample yield the same CDR3. The data derive from a study of shared T cell receptors in the human thymus. This table comes from immunoSEQ multiplex PCR, and its TCRdb copy is limited to in-frame clones, with some not included. Among 650,000 to 950,000 clones listed, around 85% were seen once. The CDR3 is 13 residues long. CDR1 and CDR2 (germline): SGDLS, YYNGEE. Trimming at V came to 3 bases and at J to 5 bases, leaving 4 bases not matched to a gene. These data were likewise used in another study, on human thymus T cells. That source reports: Corrective cardiac operations yielded the resected thymus tissue. Thymic and blood repertoires appeared to display a bias in their usage of V and J genes.

The chain uses TRBV9 and TRBJ1-2; 7 positions agree with TRBD1. This TCR derives from a girl under three years old with a congenital heart defect. The sample comprised thymocytes. CDR3 residues: CASSDAGGYGYTF. The CDR3 DNA sequence: TGTGCCAGCAGCGACGCAGGGGGTTATGGCTACACCTTC.